This TCR beta chain originates from a study of blood T cell repertoires in COVID-19 (TCRdb year 2020). Study-wide context: The collaborator samples originated in the United States, Italy and Spain and spanned the acute and convalescent phases of COVID-19. The prospective study material was composed of cDNA or gDNA derived from T cells, B-cell-depleted T cells, or PBMCs. The dataset comprised deeply sampled blood TCRbeta repertoires from subjects exposed to, actively infected with, or recovered from COVID-19. The repertoires were made available in a free public database intended to serve as a resource for research on the immune response to SARS-CoV-2. The samples were drawn from two sources: the first 160 participants of the ongoing ImmuneRACE study, and 1,000 to 1,500 subjects contributed by 6 global collaborators. Nearly every sample came with metadata listing a de-identified subject ID, COVID-19 status, age in years and sex. HLA class I and class II types, where available, came from metadata supplied by the sample provider rather than from assay-based typing.

Enrolling through a virtual design, the prospective study's participants ranged in age from roughly 18 to 95 years and lived across about two dozen United States geographic areas. In the prospective study, cohorts were assigned on the basis of participant-reported clinical history obtained from a screening survey and a study questionnaire. Mobile phlebotomists in the prospective study collected whole blood, serum and a nasopharyngeal or oropharyngeal swab from every participant. Additional blood draws and questionnaires over an approximately 2-month period could optionally be provided by prospective study participants. Before DNA extraction, prospective study blood samples were shipped either frozen or at room temperature. Points on this clone: It has no known antigen specificity. Per-base quality was not reported, and no clone a single base away is much larger than it.

From its cysteine to its phenylalanine, the CDR3 spans 11 amino acids. Only CDR3 DNA remains: 33 bases, in frame from the first base. The germline V gene (reference sequence) specifies DFQATT as CDR1 and SNEGSKA as CDR2. Beyond this particular receptor, the publication reports: How much clinical and demographic metadata was included differed by source and by participant, and the metadata was provided uncurated.

TCRbeta CDR3 regions were amplified from genomic DNA using the immunoSEQ Assay, a bias-controlled multiplex PCR. The study's own analysis went as follows. The number of nucleated cells in each sample was estimated by amplification of reference gene primers within the assay. Sequence reads were collapsed and filtered to measure the absolute abundance of every unique TCRbeta CDR3 rearrangement. For each sample, productive Simpson clonality was calculated as the square root of Simpson's diversity index across productive rearrangements. Imported from immuneACCESS, the table was reduced by TCRdb to in-frame sequences with V and J called. These copies leave out some clones; in studies compared against another copy, an unresolved V gene accounts for under half, and the cause of the remainder is not known. V and J calls and clone size come straight from that table; D and trimming were deduced from the DNA. Across this sample there are some 170,000 clones, with approximately 84% seen only once. In total, the top ten clones hold around 1.3% of the sample.

Material: PBMCs or T cells enriched from blood (not recorded which). This receptor chain uses TRBV20-1 and TRBJ1-2; no D segment can be confidently identified. This sequence was found in a human donor with acute COVID-19. The donor label of this sample is uncertain. The nucleotide sequence is TGCGGCGGCCGGGAGGGCTATGGCTACACCTTC. Its translation is CGGREGYGYTF.